The 28 T cell receptor beta chains presented below share a single source sample, sequenced in a study of T cell clones after liver transplantation. Method: immunoSEQ multiplex PCR; TCRdb's copy keeps in-frame clones and lacks some. The repertoire holds roughly 20,000 clones, 88% seen once, with 10% to 15% in the top ten. The input for sequencing was CD8+ T cells from blood, taken before liver transplant. The receptor source for this set is a human donor who received a liver transplant.

The rearrangement uses TRBV7-2 and TRBJ2-5; 7 bases are a match to TRBD2. CDR3 length: 17 residues. Germline loops: CDR1 SGHTA, CDR2 FQGNSA. J gave up 1 base and V 3 bases, and 11 bases lay outside the gene matches. The CDR3 protein is CASSLSEGWTSQETQYF. CDR3 bases: TGTGCCAGCAGCTTGTCTGAGGGCTGGACTAGCCAAGAGACCCAGTACTTC.

This clone was seen once. The chain employs TRBV2 and TRBJ2-1; 8 bases are a match to TRBD2. The junction had 4 bases not matched to a gene; V was cut back by 6 bases and J by 0 bases. Looked up from germline, CDR1 is SNHLY and CDR2 is FYNNEI. CDR3 length equals 15 residues. CDR3 DNA: TGTGCCAGCAGCTTAGGGACTAGCTCCTACAATGAGCAGTTCTTC. Amino acid sequence: CASSLGTSSYNEQFF.

The CDR3 DNA reads as TGTGCCAGCGGGCAGGGCCGCTACGAGCAGTACTTC. It encodes CASGQGRYEQYF. The chain employs TRBV6-5 and TRBJ2-7, with D perhaps matching TRBD1 (5 bases). The CDR3 runs 12 residues. V dropped 8 bases and J dropped 3 bases, with 11 bases sitting between them. Germline CDR1 and CDR2: MNHEY and SVGAGI.

The V gene is TRBV28, the J gene TRBJ2-2; 9 bases are a match to TRBD2. The J segment lost 5 bases and the V segment lost 2 bases, leaving 3 bases of the junction unmatched. The CDR3 runs 15 residues. Germline V gene sequence: CDR1 MDHEN, CDR2 SYDVKM. Here the CDR3 reads CASSLGLAGTGELFF. CDR3 in DNA: TGTGCCAGCAGTTTAGGGCTAGCGGGGACCGGGGAGCTGTTTTTT.

The chain uses TRBV5-6 and TRBJ2-7; perhaps D is TRBD1 or TRBD2 (5 bases each). The CDR3 is 15 residues long. Germline lookup yields CDR1 SGHDT and CDR2 YYEEEE. V was trimmed by 4 bases and J by 9 bases, leaving 23 bases between them. CDR3 DNA: TGTGCCAGCAGCCCCGAGAGGGGCGAACTACGAGTGCAGTACTTC. Amino acids: CASSPERGELRVQYF. The whole variable domain, remainder taken from reference TRBV5-6 and TRBJ2-7, is DAGVTQSPTHLIKTRGQQVTLRCSPKSGHDTVSWYQQALGQGPQFIFQYYEEEERQRGNFPDRFSGHQFPNYSSELNVNALLLGDSALYLCASSPERGELRVQYFGPGTRLTVT.

This chain links TRBV9 with TRBJ2-3; D ambiguous. The V gene's germline CDR1 is SGDLS and CDR2 YYNGEE. Between the trimmed V and J ends, which lost 4 bases and 2 bases, there was a span of 17 bases. The CDR3 consists of 16 residues. The DNA for the CDR3 is TGTGCCAGCAGCCCCCGGACGGCTCGGGCCACAGATACGCAGTATTTT. This translates into CASSPRTARATDTQYF. Filled out from reference TRBV9 and TRBJ2-3, the complete variable domain reads DSGVTQTPKHLITATGQRVTLRCSPRSGDLSVYWYQQSLDQGLQFLIQYYNGEERAKGNILERFSAQQFPDLHSELNLSSLELGDSALYFCASSPRTARATDTQYFGPGTRLTVL.

The CDR3 sequence is CASRGGYNKIQPQHF. CDR3 nucleotides: TGTGCCAGCAGGGGGGGGTATAACAAAATACAGCCCCAGCATTTT. J is TRBJ1-5 and V is TRBV2; possibly TRBD1 for D (5 bases). This CDR3 spans 15 amino acids. The germline V gene has CDR1 SNHLY and CDR2 FYNNEI. V was clipped by 6 bases and J by 7 bases, with 19 bases between them.

The V gene is TRBV5-4, the J gene TRBJ2-1; tentatively, D is TRBD2 (7 bases). V was cut by 0 bases and J by 7 bases, with 11 bases left in between. CDR3 length: 14 residues. Germline-derived CDR1 and CDR2 are SGHNT and YYREEE (reference sequence). The CDR3 DNA reads TGTGCCAGCAGCTTGGCAGGGGAGGGGAATGAGCAGTTCTTC. This sequence encodes CASSLAGEGNEQFF.

This chain joins TRBV5-1 and TRBJ2-7; D is perhaps TRBD1 or TRBD2 (5 bases each). The V and J ends lost 2 bases and 2 bases respectively, with 14 bases between them. Germline-derived CDR1 and CDR2 are SGHRS and YFSETQ. The CDR3 extends over 15 amino acids. CDR3: CASSFPGTNPYEQYF. CDR3 nucleotide sequence: TGCGCCAGCAGCTTCCCCGGGACGAATCCCTACGAGCAGTACTTC.

The chain recombines TRBV28 with TRBJ1-5; D ambiguous. Germline V CDR1 and CDR2: MDHEN, SYDVKM. The CDR3 consists of 15 residues. V was cut by 6 bases and J by 0 bases, with 12 bases left in between. CDR3 nucleotide sequence: TGTGCCAGCAGCTCAGACACCGTTAGCAATCAGCCCCAGCATTTT. Protein product: CASSSDTVSNQPQHF.

The chain links TRBV27 to TRBJ2-7, with no clear D. Trimming cost V 3 bases and J 7 bases, with 13 bases left between them. The CDR3 is made up of 13 amino acids. Germline CDR1 MNHEY, CDR2 SMNVEV (reference sequence). The CDR3 spells CASSFGPGREQYF. CDR3 DNA sequence: TGTGCCAGCAGTTTCGGGCCCGGGCGAGAGCAGTACTTC.

The chain recombines TRBV2 with TRBJ2-1; D is uncertain. The V end was cut by 6 bases, the J end by 0 bases, with 9 bases between. The CDR3 sequence is 14 residues long. The V gene's germline CDR1 is SNHLY and CDR2 FYNNEI. CDR3 protein: CASRVSLSYNEQFF. In DNA, the CDR3 is TGTGCCAGCAGGGTCAGCCTCTCCTACAATGAGCAGTTCTTC.

The chain recombines TRBV29-1 with TRBJ2-1; perhaps TRBD2 as D (5 bases). The V gene lost 4 bases and the J gene lost 8 bases, with 15 bases spanning the gap. This CDR3 has 13 amino acids. Germline CDR1 reads SQVTM; CDR2 reads ANQGSEA. CDR3 loop: CSVVPSSLDEQFF. Written as DNA, the CDR3 is TGCAGCGTTGTTCCTAGCAGCTTGGATGAGCAGTTCTTC.

The chain is built from TRBV7-3 and TRBJ2-2; D ambiguous. Germline loops: CDR1 SGHTA, CDR2 FQGTGA. Trimming took off 1 base at V and 6 bases at J, with 3 bases between the two ends. CDR3 size: 12 residues. The CDR3 loop reads CASSLIPGELFF. The CDR3, as DNA: TGTGCCAGCAGCTTAATCCCCGGGGAGCTGTTTTTT.

The J gene is TRBJ2-7, the V gene TRBV29-1; 7 bases match TRBD1. From germline, CDR1 is SQVTM and CDR2 ANQGSEA. V was pared by 2 bases and J by 9 bases, with 16 bases of the junction left unmatched. The CDR3 is 15 residues long. The CDR3: CSVEWADRSPVGQYF. CDR3 nucleotides: TGCAGCGTTGAATGGGCGGACAGGTCCCCGGTCGGGCAGTACTTC.

This chain connects TRBV9 to TRBJ1-1; the D gene is possibly TRBD1 (5 bases). Germline CDR1 reads SGDLS; CDR2 reads YYNGEE. There are 13 residues in the CDR3. The ends were cut back, 3 bases at V and 7 bases at J, with 13 bases in the middle. The CDR3 protein is CASSGTGGDEAFF. The CDR3 DNA reads as TGTGCCAGCAGCGGTACAGGAGGAGATGAAGCTTTCTTT. Full variable domain (outside the CDR3, taken from reference TRBV9 and TRBJ1-1): DSGVTQTPKHLITATGQRVTLRCSPRSGDLSVYWYQQSLDQGLQFLIQYYNGEERAKGNILERFSAQQFPDLHSELNLSSLELGDSALYFCASSGTGGDEAFFGQGTRLTVV.

The chain uses TRBV9 and TRBJ1-2; 8 positions match TRBD1. The CDR3 contains 13 residues. V was pared by 4 bases and J by 8 bases, with 7 bases of the junction left unmatched. Germline V gene lookup returns CDR1 SGDLS and CDR2 YYNGEE. The CDR3 region is CASSPGTGIGYTF. The CDR3 DNA reads TGTGCCAGCAGCCCCGGGACAGGCATAGGCTACACCTTC. The full variable domain, completed using reference TRBV9 and TRBJ1-2, is DSGVTQTPKHLITATGQRVTLRCSPRSGDLSVYWYQQSLDQGLQFLIQYYNGEERAKGNILERFSAQQFPDLHSELNLSSLELGDSALYFCASSPGTGIGYTFGSGTRLTVV.

The chain couples TRBV27 to TRBJ2-7; D uncertain. Germline V lookup: CDR1 MNHEY, CDR2 SMNVEV (reference sequence). With 3 bases removed from V and 2 bases from J, the gap between germline ends came to 11 bases. The CDR3 is made up of 14 amino acids. CDR3 DNA sequence: TGTGCCAGCAGTTTGAACACTTTACCCTACGAGCAGTACTTC. It codes for CASSLNTLPYEQYF.

This chain joins TRBV6-5 and TRBJ1-1, with TRBD1 as a possible D gene (5 bases). The CDR3 loop spans 14 amino acids. The germline CDR1 and CDR2 sequences are MNHEY and SVGAGI. Between the trimmed V and J ends, which lost 0 bases and 7 bases, there was a span of 12 bases. Here the CDR3 reads CASSYSEGFGEAFF. CDR3 DNA sequence: TGTGCCAGCAGTTACTCGGAGGGGTTTGGTGAAGCTTTCTTT.

V and J are TRBV10-1 and TRBJ2-5, with 11 bases matching TRBD2. The CDR3 is 16 residues long. V lost 3 bases and J lost 2; bases outside the gene matches: 5. Per germline, CDR1 WNHNN and CDR2 SYGVQD (reference sequence). This CDR3 reads CASSDPGTSGQETQYF. CDR3 DNA sequence: TGCGCCAGCAGTGATCCCGGGACTAGCGGTCAAGAGACCCAGTACTTC.

As for this clone: Other nucleotide sequences from this sample produce the same CDR3. V is TRBV5-5 and J is TRBJ2-7, with D hard to call. Trimming removed 0 bases at V and 4 bases at J, with 8 bases between. The CDR3 covers 13 residues. Looked up from germline, CDR1 is SGHKS and CDR2 is YYEKEE (reference sequence). The CDR3 DNA follows: TGTGCCAGCAGCTTGGGTTCCAGTTACGAGCAGTACTTC. This sequence encodes CASSLGSSYEQYF.

This chain links TRBV27 with TRBJ2-7; D uncertain. CDR1 MNHEY and CDR2 SMNVEV come from the germline V gene (reference sequence). The CDR3 extends over 13 amino acids. Trimming stripped 5 bases from V and 5 bases from J, with 13 bases between. CDR3 sequence: CASSLQWLDEQYF. The CDR3 region has the DNA TGTGCCAGCAGTCTTCAGTGGTTGGACGAGCAGTACTTC.

The rearrangement joins TRBV29-1 to TRBJ1-1, with D uncertain. The CDR3 has 12 amino acids. V was shortened by 4 bases and J by 7 bases, with 13 bases between the two germline ends. Germline V gives CDR1 SQVTM, CDR2 ANQGSEA. This CDR3 is CSVAGGVVEAFF. CDR3 nucleotides: TGCAGCGTTGCCGGCGGGGTGGTTGAAGCTTTCTTT.

J is TRBJ2-7 and V is TRBV28; possible D gene TRBD1, 6 bases. The CDR3 is 18 residues long. V gave up 4 bases and J gave up 4 bases, with 26 bases separating them. Germline CDR1 reads MDHEN; CDR2 reads SYDVKM. CDR3 amino acids: CASSSRRWTANKTYEQYF. In nucleotides, the CDR3 is TGTGCCAGCAGTTCACGACGCTGGACAGCCAATAAAACATACGAGCAGTACTTC.

The rearrangement uses TRBV5-1 and TRBJ2-1, with TRBD2 matching over 13 bases. Germline-derived CDR1 and CDR2 are SGHRS and YFSETQ. The CDR3 is 16 residues long. Trimming took 2 bases from V and 9 from J; bases not matched to a gene: 8. The CDR3 protein is CASSFTTSGRLGEQFF. CDR3 DNA sequence: TGCGCCAGCAGCTTCACGACTAGCGGGAGGCTTGGTGAGCAGTTCTTC.

The chain carries TRBV7-9 and TRBJ2-7; TRBD2 is a possible D gene (6 bases). CDR3 length equals 14 residues. V gave up 6 bases and J gave up 2 bases, with 14 bases separating them. Germline V CDR1 and CDR2: SEHNR, FQNEAQ (reference sequence). The chain's CDR3 is CASSSRDSAYEQYF. DNA for the CDR3: TGTGCCAGCAGTTCCCGGGACTCAGCCTACGAGCAGTACTTC.

The chain couples TRBV19 to TRBJ1-2; possibly TRBD1 for D (5 bases). Between the trimmed V and J ends, which lost 11 bases and 8 bases, there was a span of 15 bases. Germline CDR1 LNHDA, CDR2 SQIVND (reference sequence). The length of the CDR3 is 11 residues. The CDR3: CAGLGVYGYTF. CDR3 nucleotides: TGTGCCGGTTTGGGGGTTTACGGCTACACCTTC.

In this sample, this clone turned up once. The gene calls are TRBV19 and TRBJ1-2; no clear D gene. V lost 2 bases and J lost 1, with 11 bases in between. Germline loops: CDR1 LNHDA, CDR2 SQIVND (reference sequence). The CDR3 covers 15 residues. The CDR3 here is CASSIMAGGNYGYTF. The CDR3, as DNA: TGTGCCAGTAGTATAATGGCAGGCGGTAACTATGGCTACACCTTC.